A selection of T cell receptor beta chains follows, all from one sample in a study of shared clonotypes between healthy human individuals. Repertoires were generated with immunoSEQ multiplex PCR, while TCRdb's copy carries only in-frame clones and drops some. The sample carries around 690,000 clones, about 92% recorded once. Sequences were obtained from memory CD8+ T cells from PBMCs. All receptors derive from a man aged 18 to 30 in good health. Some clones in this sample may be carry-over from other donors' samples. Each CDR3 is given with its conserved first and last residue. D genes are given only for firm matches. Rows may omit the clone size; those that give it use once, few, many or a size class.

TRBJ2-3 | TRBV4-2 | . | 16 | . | CASSLLGLSYTDTQYF | TGTGCCAGCAGCCTATTGGGACTTTCCTACACAGATACGCAGTATTTT
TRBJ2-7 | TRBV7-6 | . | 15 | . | CASSLAGLSSYEQYF | TGTGCCAGCAGCTTAGCGGGACTCAGCTCCTACGAGCAGTACTTC
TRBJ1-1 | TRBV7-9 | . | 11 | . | CASSLDSEAFF | TGTGCCAGCAGCTTAGATTCTGAAGCTTTCTTT
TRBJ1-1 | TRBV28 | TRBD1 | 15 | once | CASSPRTGGGTEAFF | TGTGCCAGCAGCCCCAGGACAGGGGGAGGCACTGAAGCTTTCTTT
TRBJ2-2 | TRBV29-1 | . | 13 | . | CSVRARSTGELFF | TGCAGCGTTCGGGCGAGGAGCACCGGGGAGCTGTTTTTT
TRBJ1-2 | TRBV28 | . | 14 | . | CASRPLGTLYGYTF | TGTGCCAGCAGACCTTTAGGGACACTCTATGGCTACACCTTC
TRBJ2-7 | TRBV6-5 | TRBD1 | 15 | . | CASSYGQGASGEQYF | TGTGCCAGCAGTTACGGGCAGGGGGCCTCGGGCGAGCAGTACTTC
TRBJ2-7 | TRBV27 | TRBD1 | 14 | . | CASSLGTGDGEQYF | TGTGCCAGCAGTTTAGGGACAGGAGACGGCGAGCAGTACTTC
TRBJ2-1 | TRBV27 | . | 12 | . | CASSSLAIEQFF | TGTGCCAGCAGTAGTCTAGCGATTGAGCAGTTCTTC
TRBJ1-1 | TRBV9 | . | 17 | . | CASSAHPRGSPNTEAFF | TGTGCCAGCAGCGCTCATCCACGGGGGAGCCCGAACACTGAAGCTTTCTTT
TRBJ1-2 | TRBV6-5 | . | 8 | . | CASAGYTF | TGTGCCAGCGCCGGCTACACCTTC
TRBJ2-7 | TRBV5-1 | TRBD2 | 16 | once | CASSFWGSGSSYEQYF | TGCGCCAGCAGCTTCTGGGGTAGCGGGAGCTCCTACGAGCAGTACTTC
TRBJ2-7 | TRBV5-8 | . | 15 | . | CASSRDRPGWDEQYF | TGTGCCAGCAGCCGCGACAGGCCCGGCTGGGACGAGCAGTACTTC
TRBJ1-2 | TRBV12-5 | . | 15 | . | CASGLGDAGIYGYTF | TGTGCTAGTGGTTTGGGGGACGCAGGCATCTATGGCTACACCTTC
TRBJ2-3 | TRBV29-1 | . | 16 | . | CSVEVMRVSSTDTQYF | TGCAGCGTTGAAGTCATGAGGGTTTCTAGCACAGATACGCAGTATTTT
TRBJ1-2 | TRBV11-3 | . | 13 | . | CASSFPDNYGYTF | TGTGCCAGCAGCTTCCCTGATAACTATGGCTACACCTTC
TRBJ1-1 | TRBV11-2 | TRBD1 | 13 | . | CASSYGTGGEAFF | TGTGCCAGCAGCTACGGGACAGGGGGTGAAGCTTTCTTT
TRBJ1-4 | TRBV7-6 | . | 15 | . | CASSSGGGTNEKLFF | TGTGCCAGCAGCTCTGGGGGGGGGACTAATGAAAAACTGTTTTTT
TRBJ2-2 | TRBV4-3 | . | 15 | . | CASSQDRTLTGELFF | TGCGCCAGCAGCCAAGACCGGACGTTAACCGGGGAGCTGTTTTTT
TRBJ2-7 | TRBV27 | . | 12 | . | CASGPSVSEQYF | TGTGCCAGCGGCCCCTCGGTGAGCGAGCAGTACTTC
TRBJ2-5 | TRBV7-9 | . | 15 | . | CASSLGLAMEETQYF | TGTGCCAGCAGCTTGGGGCTAGCAATGGAAGAGACCCAGTACTTC
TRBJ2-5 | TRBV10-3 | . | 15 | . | CAISESGGSGETQYF | TGTGCCATCAGTGAGTCAGGGGGGTCGGGGGAGACCCAGTACTTC
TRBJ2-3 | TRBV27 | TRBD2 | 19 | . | CASSFSTGLAGGNTDTQYF | TGTGCCAGCAGTTTCTCCACGGGACTAGCGGGAGGGAACACAGATACGCAGTATTTT
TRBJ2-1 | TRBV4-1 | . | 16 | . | CASSPRHGQSLFEQFF | TGCGCCAGCAGCCCGCGTCACGGACAGAGTTTATTTGAGCAGTTCTTC
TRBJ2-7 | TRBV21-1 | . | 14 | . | CASSIQVPSHEQYF | TGTGCCAGCAGCATTCAGGTGCCCTCTCACGAGCAGTACTTC
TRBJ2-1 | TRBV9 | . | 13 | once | CATLVQRNNEQFF | TGTGCCACCCTGGTTCAGAGAAACAATGAGCAGTTCTTC
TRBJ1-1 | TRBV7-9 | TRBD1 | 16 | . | CASSGWDRGGYTEAFF | TGTGCCAGCAGCGGGTGGGACAGGGGGGGATACACTGAAGCTTTCTTT
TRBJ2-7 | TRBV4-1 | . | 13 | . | CASSQGLGYEQYF | TGCGCCAGCAGCCAAGGATTGGGCTACGAGCAGTACTTT
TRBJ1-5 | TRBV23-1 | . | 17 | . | CASSQGQRLNSNQPQHF | TGCGCCAGCAGTCAAGGACAGCGACTTAATAGCAATCAGCCCCAGCATTTT
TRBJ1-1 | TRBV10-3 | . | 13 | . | CAIRGGADTEAFF | TGTGCCATCAGGGGGGGGGCGGACACTGAAGCTTTCTTT